This T cell receptor beta chain was sequenced for a study of beta chain features in type 1 diabetes. The wider study: All samples combined gave roughly 110,000,000 sorted cells for examination.

The isolated RNA, all of it, was reverse transcribed, so expressed TCRB transcripts were what got sequenced. TCRdb's table, derived via immunoSEQ multiplex PCR, lists solely in-frame clones and lacks some. The sample contains roughly 100,000 clones, 28% of which appear only once. On this clone: The antigen is unknown.

A CD45RO/CCR7/CD25/CD127/CD95/CD27 panel sorted naive, central memory, regulatory and stem cell-like memory CD4+ cells. The CDR3 has 15 amino acids. The J segment lost 4 bases and the V segment lost 5 bases, leaving 9 bases of the junction unmatched. Germline CDR1 is SQVTM and CDR2 is ANQGSEA. Findings and limits, study-wide: A pattern of fewer insertions and more deletions at VDJ junctions was seen in type 1 diabetes patients. Patients showed naive, central memory and Treg TCRB repertoires that appeared more similar than those of healthy donors. When Type 1 diabetes patients were examined, their TCRB CDR3s proved moderately but significantly shorter in all four CD4+ subsets.

The source is a young woman with type 1 diabetes. Sequenced input: central memory CD4+ T cells from blood. This chain joins TRBV29-1 and TRBJ2-2; 8 bases are shared with TRBD2. CDR3 amino acids: CSVRPGLVGTGELFF. CDR3 sequence (DNA): TGCAGCGTTCGTCCGGGACTAGTGGGCACCGGGGAGCTGTTTTTT.